This T cell receptor beta chain was identified during a study of Graves' ophthalmopathy and Graves' hyperthyroidism. CDR3 regions of TCR beta were amplified from RNA transcripts. The first round was an RT-PCR with HTBI primers, and the second round was a multiplex PCR. From the multiplex PCR reads, TCRdb called clonotypes with MiXCR, one entry per CDR3 protein. Among about 370,000 distinct CDR3 sequences listed, about 17% were seen once. The V segment lost 2 bases and the J segment 3 bases; nucleotides outside the gene matches: 6. Germline CDR1 is GTSNPN and CDR2 is SVGIG (reference sequence). CDR3 length: 15 residues. In its sample, this clonotype was seen many times.

The sample was peripheral blood. The V call is TRBV30, the J call TRBJ1-5; 8 positions agree with TRBD1. The origin of this receptor is an adult woman with stable Graves' hyperthyroidism. This chain's CDR3 is CAWSSGTGLNQPQHF. The CDR3 DNA follows: TGTGCCTGGAGTTCCGGGACAGGACTCAATCAGCCCCAGCATTTT. Full variable domain (rest looked up from reference TRBV30 and TRBJ1-5): SQTIHQWPATLVQPVGSPLSLECTVEGTSNPNLYWYRQAAGRGLQLLFYSVGIGQISSEVPQNLSASRPQDRQFILSSKKLLLSDSGFYLCAWSSGTGLNQPQHFGDGTRLSIL.